Described below is a single T cell receptor beta chain sequence and its context. The entry originates in a study of blood T cells in healthy people across ages. The use of a sample-barcoded 5' primer and a J-beta primer mix characterized a second PCR of about 7 to 12 cycles. TCRdb fed the 5' RACE reads into MiXCR, producing one record per CDR3 protein. The data show 1.5 million to 2 million distinct CDR3 sequences, 40% to 55% seen once. CDR3 length equals 13 residues. Between the trimmed V and J ends, which lost 0 bases and 4 bases, there was a span of 7 bases. CDR1 and CDR2 (germline): MNHNS, SASEGT. The authors isolated at least 6 million PBMCs per sample.

This TCR was recovered from a middle-aged woman in good health. Sequencing used blood. The rearrangement uses TRBV6-1 and TRBJ2-7, with D unclear. Written as DNA, the CDR3 is TGTGCCAGCAGTGAAGCCTCCTTGTACGAGCAGTACTTC. The encoded protein is CASSEASLYEQYF.